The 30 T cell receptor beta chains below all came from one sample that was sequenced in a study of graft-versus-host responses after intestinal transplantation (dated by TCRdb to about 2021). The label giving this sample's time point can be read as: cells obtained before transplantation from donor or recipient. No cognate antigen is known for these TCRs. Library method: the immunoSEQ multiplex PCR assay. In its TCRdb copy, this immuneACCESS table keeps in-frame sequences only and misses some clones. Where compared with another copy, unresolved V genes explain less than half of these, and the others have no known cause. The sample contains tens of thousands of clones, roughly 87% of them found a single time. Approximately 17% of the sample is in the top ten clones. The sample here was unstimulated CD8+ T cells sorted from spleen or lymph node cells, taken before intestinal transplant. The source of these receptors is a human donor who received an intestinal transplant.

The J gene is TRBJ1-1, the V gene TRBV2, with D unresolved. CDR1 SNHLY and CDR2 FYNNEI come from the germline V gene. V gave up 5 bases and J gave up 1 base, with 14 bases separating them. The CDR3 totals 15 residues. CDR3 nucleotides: TGTGCCAGCAGTCCCGGCCTCGGGGAGAACACTGAAGCTTTCTTT. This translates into CASSPGLGENTEAFF.

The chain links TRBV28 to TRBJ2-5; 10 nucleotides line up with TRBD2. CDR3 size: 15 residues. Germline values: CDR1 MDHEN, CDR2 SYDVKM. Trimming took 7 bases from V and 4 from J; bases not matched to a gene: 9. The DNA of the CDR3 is TGTGCCAGCACCCTAAAGCGGGAGGGCCGAGAGACCCAGTACTTC. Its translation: CASTLKREGRETQYF. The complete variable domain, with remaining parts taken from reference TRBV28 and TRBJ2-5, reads DVKVTQSSRYLVKRTGEKVFLECVQDMDHENMFWYRQDPGLGLRLIYFSYDVKMKEKGDIPEGYSVSREKKERFSLILESASTNQTSMYLCASTLKREGRETQYFGPGTRLLVL.

CDR3 protein: CASGPREGTEAFF. CDR3 nucleotides: TGTGCCAGTGGCCCCCGGGAAGGGACTGAAGCTTTCTTT. This chain uses TRBV6-5 with TRBJ1-1; D gene unclear. Germline loops: CDR1 MNHEY, CDR2 SVGAGI. Trimming took off 9 bases at V and 5 bases at J, with 16 bases between the two ends. The CDR3 contains 13 residues.

CDR3: CASISNTGELFF. CDR3 DNA: TGTGCCAGCATCTCTAACACCGGGGAGCTGTTTTTT. The chain has TRBV11-2 and TRBJ2-2; D unresolved. Germline V CDR1 and CDR2: SGHAT, FQNNGV. This CDR3 is built from 12 residues. Trimming left V 7 bases short and J 2 bases short, with 5 bases between. Filled out from reference TRBV11-2 and TRBJ2-2, the complete variable domain reads EAGVAQSPRYKIIEKRQSVAFWCNPISGHATLYWYQQILGQGPKLLIQFQNNGVVDDSQLPKDRFSAERLKGVDSTLKIQPAKLEDSAVYLCASISNTGELFFGEGSRLTVL.

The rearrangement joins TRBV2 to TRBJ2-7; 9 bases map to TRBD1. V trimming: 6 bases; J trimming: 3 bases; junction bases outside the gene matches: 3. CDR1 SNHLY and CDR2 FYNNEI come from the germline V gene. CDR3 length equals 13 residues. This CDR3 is CASRGQGYYEQYF. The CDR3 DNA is TGTGCCAGCAGGGGACAGGGCTACTACGAGCAGTACTTC.

The DNA for the CDR3 is TGTGCCAGCAATGGGGCTTTAGGGGAGGAAAAACTGTTTTTT. This encodes CASNGALGEEKLFF. The chain combines TRBV2 with TRBJ1-4, with a possible D match to TRBD1 (5 bases). CDR1 and CDR2 (germline): SNHLY, FYNNEI. The CDR3 loop spans 14 amino acids. Deletions cut 7 bases from V and 8 bases from J, with 17 bases between.

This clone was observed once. The CDR3 DNA is TGTGCCAGCAGTGAATCGGGGGCTAACTATGGCTACACCTTC. This sequence encodes CASSESGANYGYTF. The V and J genes are TRBV2 and TRBJ1-2, with D possibly matching TRBD1 (5 bases). CDR3 length: 14 residues. Looked up from germline, CDR1 is SNHLY and CDR2 is FYNNEI. The ends were cut back, 2 bases at V and 0 bases at J, with 7 bases in the middle.

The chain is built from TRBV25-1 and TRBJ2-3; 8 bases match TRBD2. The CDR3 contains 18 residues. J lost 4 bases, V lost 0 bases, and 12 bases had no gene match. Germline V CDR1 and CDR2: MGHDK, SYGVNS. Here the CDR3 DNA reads TGTGCCAGCAGTGAATACTTGAGTTCAGCGGGAGCTGCAGATACGCAGTATTTT. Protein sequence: CASSEYLSSAGAADTQYF.

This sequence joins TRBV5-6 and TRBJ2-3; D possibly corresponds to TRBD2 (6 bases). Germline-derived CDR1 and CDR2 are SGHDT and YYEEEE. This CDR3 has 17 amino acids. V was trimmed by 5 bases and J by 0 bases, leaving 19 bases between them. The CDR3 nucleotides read TGTGCCAGCAGTCCTGACACTAGCTCTGTTAGCACAGATACGCAGTATTTT. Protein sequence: CASSPDTSSVSTDTQYF.

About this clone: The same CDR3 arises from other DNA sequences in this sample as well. DNA for the CDR3: TGTGCCAGCTCACCCGGACAGGGGTCGTACGAGCAGTACTTC. Amino acid sequence: CASSPGQGSYEQYF. The chain is built from TRBV18 and TRBJ2-7; 9 nucleotides line up with TRBD1. V gave up 3 bases and J gave up 4 bases; unmatched junction bases: 4. Germline-derived CDR1 and CDR2 are KGHSH and LQKENI. The CDR3 loop spans 14 amino acids.

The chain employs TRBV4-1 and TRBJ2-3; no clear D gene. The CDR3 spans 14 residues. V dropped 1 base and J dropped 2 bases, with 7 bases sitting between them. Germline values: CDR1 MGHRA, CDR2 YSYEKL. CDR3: CASSQVWNTDTQYF. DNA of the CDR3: TGCGCCAGCAGCCAAGTTTGGAACACAGATACGCAGTATTTT.

This CDR3 is CASSVNIGSQETQYF. CDR3 nucleotides: TGTGCCAGCAGCGTAAACATCGGGTCCCAAGAGACCCAGTACTTC. The V gene is TRBV9, the J gene TRBJ2-5, with D unresolved. The CDR3 has 15 amino acids. CDR1 and CDR2 (germline): SGDLS, YYNGEE. V was cut by 1 base and J by 1 base, with 11 bases left in between.

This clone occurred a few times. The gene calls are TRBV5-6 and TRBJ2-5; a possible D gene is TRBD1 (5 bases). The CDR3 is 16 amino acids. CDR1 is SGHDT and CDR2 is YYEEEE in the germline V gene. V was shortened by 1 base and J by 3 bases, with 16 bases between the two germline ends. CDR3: CASSLFQGGEEETQYF. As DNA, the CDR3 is TGTGCCAGCAGCTTGTTTCAGGGCGGAGAAGAAGAGACCCAGTACTTC.

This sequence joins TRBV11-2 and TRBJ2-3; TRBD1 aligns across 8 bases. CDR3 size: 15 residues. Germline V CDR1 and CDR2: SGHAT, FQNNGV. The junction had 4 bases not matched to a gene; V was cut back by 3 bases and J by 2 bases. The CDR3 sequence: CASSLGTGNTDTQYF. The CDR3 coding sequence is TGTGCCAGCAGCTTGGGGACAGGAAACACAGATACGCAGTATTTT.

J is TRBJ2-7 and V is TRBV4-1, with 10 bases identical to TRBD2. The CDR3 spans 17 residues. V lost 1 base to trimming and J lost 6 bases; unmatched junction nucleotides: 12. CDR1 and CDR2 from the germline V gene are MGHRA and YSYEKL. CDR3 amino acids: CASSQVTLLAGGGEQYF. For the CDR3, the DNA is TGCGCCAGCAGCCAAGTTACCCTTTTAGCGGGGGGTGGCGAGCAGTACTTC.

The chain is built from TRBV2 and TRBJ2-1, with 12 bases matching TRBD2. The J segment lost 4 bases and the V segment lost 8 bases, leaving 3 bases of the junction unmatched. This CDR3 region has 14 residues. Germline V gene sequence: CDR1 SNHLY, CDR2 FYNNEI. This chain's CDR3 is CASEGLAGYNEQFF. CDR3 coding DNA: TGTGCCAGCGAGGGACTAGCGGGTTACAATGAGCAGTTCTTC.

The CDR3 DNA follows: TGTGCCACGCAGACAGGGATAGGCTACACCTTC. Amino acids: CATQTGIGYTF. The chain carries TRBV2 and TRBJ1-2; TRBD1 aligns across 7 bases. Trimming at V came to 10 bases and at J to 8 bases, leaving 7 bases not matched to a gene. The germline V gene has CDR1 SNHLY and CDR2 FYNNEI. This CDR3 spans 11 amino acids.

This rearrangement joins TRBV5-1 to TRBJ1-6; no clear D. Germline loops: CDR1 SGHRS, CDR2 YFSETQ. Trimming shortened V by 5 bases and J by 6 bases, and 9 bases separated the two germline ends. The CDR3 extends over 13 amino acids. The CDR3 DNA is TGCGCCAGCAGGACACTTTTTAATTCACCCCTCCACTTT. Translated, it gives CASRTLFNSPLHF.

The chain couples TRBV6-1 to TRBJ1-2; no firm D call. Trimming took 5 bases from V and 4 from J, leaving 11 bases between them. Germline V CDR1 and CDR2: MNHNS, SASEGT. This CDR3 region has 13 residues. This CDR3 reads CASSLGTGYGYTF. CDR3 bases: TGTGCCAGCAGTTTAGGCACGGGCTATGGCTACACCTTC.

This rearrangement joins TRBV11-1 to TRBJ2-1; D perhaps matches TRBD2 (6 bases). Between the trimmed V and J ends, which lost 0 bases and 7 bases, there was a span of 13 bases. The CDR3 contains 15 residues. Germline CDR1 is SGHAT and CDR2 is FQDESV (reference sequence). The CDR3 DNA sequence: TGTGCCAGCAGCTTAGCTGCGGCAGGGAGGAATGAGCAGTTCTTC. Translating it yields CASSLAAAGRNEQFF. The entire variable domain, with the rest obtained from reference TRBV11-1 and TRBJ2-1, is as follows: EAEVAQSPRYKITEKSQAVAFWCDPISGHATLYWYRQILGQGPELLVQFQDESVVDDSQLPKDRFSAERLKGVDSTLKIQPAELGDSAMYLCASSLAAAGRNEQFFGPGTRLTVL.

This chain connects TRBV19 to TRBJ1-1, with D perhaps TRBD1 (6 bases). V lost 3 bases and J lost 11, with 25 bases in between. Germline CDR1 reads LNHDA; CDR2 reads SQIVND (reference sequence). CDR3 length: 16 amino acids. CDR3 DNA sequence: TGTGCCAGTAGTATGCGATCGGGAAAAGGGGGGTTTGAGGCTTTCTTT. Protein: CASSMRSGKGGFEAFF.

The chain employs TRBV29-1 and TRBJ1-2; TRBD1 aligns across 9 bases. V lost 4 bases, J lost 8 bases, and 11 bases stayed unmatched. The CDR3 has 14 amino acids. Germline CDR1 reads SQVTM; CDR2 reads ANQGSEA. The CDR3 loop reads CSVAEPQGASGYTF. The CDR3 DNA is TGCAGCGTTGCGGAGCCACAGGGGGCGTCAGGCTACACCTTC.

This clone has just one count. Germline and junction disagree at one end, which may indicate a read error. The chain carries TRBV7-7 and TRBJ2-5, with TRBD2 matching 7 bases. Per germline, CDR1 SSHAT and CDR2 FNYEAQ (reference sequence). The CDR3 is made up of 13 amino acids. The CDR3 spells CASSLAVQETQYF. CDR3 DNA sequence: TGTGCTAGCAGCCTAGCGGTCCAAGAGACCCAGTACTTC.

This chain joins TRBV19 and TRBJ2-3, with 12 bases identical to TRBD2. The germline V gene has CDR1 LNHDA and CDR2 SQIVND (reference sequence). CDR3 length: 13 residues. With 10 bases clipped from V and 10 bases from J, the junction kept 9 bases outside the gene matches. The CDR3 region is CATSVLAGGAQYF. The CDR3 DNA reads TGTGCCACCTCGGTACTAGCGGGGGGCGCGCAGTATTTT.

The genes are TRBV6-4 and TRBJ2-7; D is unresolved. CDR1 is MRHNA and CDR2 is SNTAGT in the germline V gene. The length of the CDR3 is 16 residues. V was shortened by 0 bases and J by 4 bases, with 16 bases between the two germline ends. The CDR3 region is CASSDSGQPIEYEQYF. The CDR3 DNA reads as TGTGCCAGCAGTGACTCAGGGCAGCCAATAGAGTACGAGCAGTACTTC.

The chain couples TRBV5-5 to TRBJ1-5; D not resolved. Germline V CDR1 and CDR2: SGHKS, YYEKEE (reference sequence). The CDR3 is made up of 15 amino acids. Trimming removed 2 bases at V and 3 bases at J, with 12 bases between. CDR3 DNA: TGTGCCAGCAGCTTAGGTCAGGATACCAATCAGCCCCAGCATTTT. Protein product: CASSLGQDTNQPQHF.

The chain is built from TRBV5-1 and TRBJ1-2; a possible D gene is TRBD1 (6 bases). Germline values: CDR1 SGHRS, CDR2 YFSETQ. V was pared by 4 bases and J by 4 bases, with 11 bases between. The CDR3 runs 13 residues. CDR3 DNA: TGCGCCAGCAGCGACAGGAGTACCTATGGCTACACCTTC. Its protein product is CASSDRSTYGYTF.

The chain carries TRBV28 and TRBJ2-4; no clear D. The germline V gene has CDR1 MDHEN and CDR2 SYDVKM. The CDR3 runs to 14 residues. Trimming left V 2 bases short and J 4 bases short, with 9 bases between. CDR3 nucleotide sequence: TGTGCCAGCAGTTTACCGCAAAGGAAAAACATTCAGTACTTC. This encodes CASSLPQRKNIQYF.

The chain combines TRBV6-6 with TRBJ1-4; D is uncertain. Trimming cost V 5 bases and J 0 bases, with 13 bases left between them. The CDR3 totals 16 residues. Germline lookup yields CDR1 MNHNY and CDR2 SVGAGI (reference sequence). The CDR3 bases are TGTGCCAGCAGTCCCCTCGACGTTGCAACTAATGAAAAACTGTTTTTT. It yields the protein CASSPLDVATNEKLFF.

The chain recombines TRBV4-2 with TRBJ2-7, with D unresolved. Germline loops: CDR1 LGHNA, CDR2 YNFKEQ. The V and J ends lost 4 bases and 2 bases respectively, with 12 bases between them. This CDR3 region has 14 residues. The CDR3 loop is CASSLERNTYEQYF. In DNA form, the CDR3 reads TGTGCCAGCAGCCTAGAGCGCAACACCTACGAGCAGTACTTC.